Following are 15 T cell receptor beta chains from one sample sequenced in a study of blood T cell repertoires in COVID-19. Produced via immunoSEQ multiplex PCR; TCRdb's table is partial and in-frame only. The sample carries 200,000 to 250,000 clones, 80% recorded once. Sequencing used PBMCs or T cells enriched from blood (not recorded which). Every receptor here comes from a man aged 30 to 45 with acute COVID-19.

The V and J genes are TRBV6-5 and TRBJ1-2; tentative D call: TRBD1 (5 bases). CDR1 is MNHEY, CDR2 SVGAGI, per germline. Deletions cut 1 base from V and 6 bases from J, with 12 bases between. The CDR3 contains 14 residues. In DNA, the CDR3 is TGTGCCAGCAGTTACTTTGGGGCTCGAGATGGCTACACCTTC. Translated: CASSYFGARDGYTF.

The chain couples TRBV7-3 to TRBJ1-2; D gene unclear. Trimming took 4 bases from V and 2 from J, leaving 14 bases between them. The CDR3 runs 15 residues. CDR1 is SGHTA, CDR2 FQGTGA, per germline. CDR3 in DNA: TGTGCCAGCAGCTCCTACCCCAGGTTCAACTATGGCTACACCTTC. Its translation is CASSSYPRFNYGYTF.

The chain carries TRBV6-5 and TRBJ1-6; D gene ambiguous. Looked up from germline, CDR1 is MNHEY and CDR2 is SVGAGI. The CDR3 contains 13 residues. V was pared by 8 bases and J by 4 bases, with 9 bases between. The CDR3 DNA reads TGTGCCAGCGCGGAGGGATATAATTCACCCCTCCACTTT. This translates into CASAEGYNSPLHF.

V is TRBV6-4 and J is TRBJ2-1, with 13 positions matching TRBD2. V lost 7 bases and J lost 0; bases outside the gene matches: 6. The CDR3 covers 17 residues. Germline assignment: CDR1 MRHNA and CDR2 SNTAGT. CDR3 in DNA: TGTGCCAGCATCCAGACTAGCGGGGGGCACTCCTACAATGAGCAGTTCTTC. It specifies CASIQTSGGHSYNEQFF.

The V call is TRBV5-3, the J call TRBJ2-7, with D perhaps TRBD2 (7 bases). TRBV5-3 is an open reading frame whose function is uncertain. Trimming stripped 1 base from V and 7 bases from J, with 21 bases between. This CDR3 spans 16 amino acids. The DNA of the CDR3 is TGTGCCAGAAGCTTGTGGGAGGTGGGGGGGCCCCGGGAGCAGTACTTC. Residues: CARSLWEVGGPREQYF.

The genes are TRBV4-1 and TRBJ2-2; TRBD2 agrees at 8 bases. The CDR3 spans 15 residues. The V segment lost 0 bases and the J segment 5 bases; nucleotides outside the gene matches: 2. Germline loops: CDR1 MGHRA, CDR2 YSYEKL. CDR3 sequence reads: CASSQDSGGTGELFF. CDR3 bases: TGCGCCAGCAGCCAAGACTCGGGGGGGACCGGGGAGCTGTTTTTT.

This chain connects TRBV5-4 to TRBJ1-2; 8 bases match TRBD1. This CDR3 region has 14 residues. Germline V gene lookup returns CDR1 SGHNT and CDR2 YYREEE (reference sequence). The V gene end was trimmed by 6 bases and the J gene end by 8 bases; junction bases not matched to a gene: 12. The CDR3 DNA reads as TGTGCCAGCATCCCTCATCAGGGGGCGATCGGCTACACCTTC. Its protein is CASIPHQGAIGYTF.

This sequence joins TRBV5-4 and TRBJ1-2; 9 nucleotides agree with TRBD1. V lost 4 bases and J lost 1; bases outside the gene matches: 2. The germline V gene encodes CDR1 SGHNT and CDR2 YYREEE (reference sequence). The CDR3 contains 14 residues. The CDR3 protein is CASSAGQGNYGYTF. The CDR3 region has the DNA TGTGCCAGCAGCGCGGGACAGGGTAACTATGGCTACACCTTC.

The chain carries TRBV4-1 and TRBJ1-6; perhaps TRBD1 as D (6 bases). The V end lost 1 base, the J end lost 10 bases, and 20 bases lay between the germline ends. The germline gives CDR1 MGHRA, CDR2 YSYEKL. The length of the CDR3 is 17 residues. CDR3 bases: TGCGCCAGCAGCCAAGGGGTTCAACAGGGCATTAGGTCACCCCTCCACTTT. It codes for CASSQGVQQGIRSPLHF.

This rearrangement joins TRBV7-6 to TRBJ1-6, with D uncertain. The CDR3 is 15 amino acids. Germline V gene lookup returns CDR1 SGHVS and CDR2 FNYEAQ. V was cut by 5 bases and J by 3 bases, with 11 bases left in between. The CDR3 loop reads CASSPTDYYNSPLHF. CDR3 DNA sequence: TGTGCCAGCAGCCCCACAGATTACTATAATTCACCCCTCCACTTT.

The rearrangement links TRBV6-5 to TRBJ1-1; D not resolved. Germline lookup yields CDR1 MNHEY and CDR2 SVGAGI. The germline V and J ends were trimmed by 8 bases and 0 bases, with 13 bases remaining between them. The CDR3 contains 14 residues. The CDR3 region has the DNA TGTGCCAGCCCTGCGGGTAGGATGAACACTGAAGCTTTCTTT. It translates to CASPAGRMNTEAFF.

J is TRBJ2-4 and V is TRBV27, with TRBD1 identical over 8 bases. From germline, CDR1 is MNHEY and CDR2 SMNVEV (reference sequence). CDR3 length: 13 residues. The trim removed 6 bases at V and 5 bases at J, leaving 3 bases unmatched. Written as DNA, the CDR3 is TGTGCCAGCAGCGGACAGGGTGAAAACATTCAGTACTTC. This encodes CASSGQGENIQYF.

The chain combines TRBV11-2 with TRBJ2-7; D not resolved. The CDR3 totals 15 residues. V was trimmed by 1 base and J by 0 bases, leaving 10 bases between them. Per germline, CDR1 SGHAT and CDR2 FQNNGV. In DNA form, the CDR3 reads TGTGCCAGCAGCTTAGCGCAGGCTCCCTCCTACGAGCAGTACTTC. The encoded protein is CASSLAQAPSYEQYF.

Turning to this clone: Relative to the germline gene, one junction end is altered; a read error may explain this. DNA of the CDR3: TGTGCCATTGGGGAGCGGAGCACAAATACGCAGTATTTT. Translating it yields CAIGERSTNTQYF. The V and J genes are TRBV10-3 and TRBJ2-3, with D possibly being TRBD2 (5 bases). The CDR3 runs 13 residues. Germline V gene sequence: CDR1 ENHRY, CDR2 SYGVKD.

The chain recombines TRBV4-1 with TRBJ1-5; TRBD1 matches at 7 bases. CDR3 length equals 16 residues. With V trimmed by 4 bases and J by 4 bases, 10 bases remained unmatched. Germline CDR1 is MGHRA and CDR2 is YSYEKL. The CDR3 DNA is TGCGCCAGCAGCCCCGGACAGGACCAGGCTAATCAGCCCCAGCATTTT. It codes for CASSPGQDQANQPQHF.